The clone carrying this T cell receptor beta chain occurred a few times. This sample is drawn from a study of blood T cell repertoires in COVID-19. In the authors' methods: Reference gene primer amplification yielded estimated nucleated cell counts. The data were produced by immunoSEQ multiplex PCR, yet TCRdb's version contains in-frame clones alone and is incomplete. V, J and clone size are those of that table, while D and trimming were read from the DNA. The table records 130,000 or so clones, more than 75% of them present only once. The CDR3 is 14 residues long. Germline V gives CDR1 SEHNR, CDR2 FQNEAQ (reference sequence). V shed 1 base and J shed 4 bases, with 8 bases lying between them.

The material sequenced was peripheral blood. This chain connects TRBV7-9 to TRBJ1-3; no reliable D call. This TCR was recovered from an older man with active COVID-19. CDR3 sequence reads: CASSLGGRGNTIYF. CDR3 nucleotides: TGTGCCAGCAGCTTAGGAGGGAGAGGAAACACCATATATTTT.